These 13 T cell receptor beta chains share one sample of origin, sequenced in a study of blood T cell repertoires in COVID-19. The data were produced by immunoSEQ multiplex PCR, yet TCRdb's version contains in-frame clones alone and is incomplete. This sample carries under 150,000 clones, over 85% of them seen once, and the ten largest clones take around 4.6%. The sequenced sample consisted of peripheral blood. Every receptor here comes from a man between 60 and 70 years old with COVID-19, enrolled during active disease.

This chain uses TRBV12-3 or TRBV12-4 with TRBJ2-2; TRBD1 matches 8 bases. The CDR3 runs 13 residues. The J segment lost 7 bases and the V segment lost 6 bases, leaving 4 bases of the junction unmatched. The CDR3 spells CASRRTGLGELFF. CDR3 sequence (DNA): TGTGCCAGCAGAAGGACAGGGCTCGGGGAGCTGTTTTTT.

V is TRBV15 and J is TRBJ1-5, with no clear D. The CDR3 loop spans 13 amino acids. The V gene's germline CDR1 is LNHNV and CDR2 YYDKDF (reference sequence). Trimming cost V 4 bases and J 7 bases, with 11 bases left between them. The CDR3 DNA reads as TGTGCCACCAGCATTAACTTGTACCAGCCCCAGCATTTT. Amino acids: CATSINLYQPQHF.

CDR3 sequence reads: CASARRVGTDTQYF. The DNA for the CDR3 is TGCGCCAGCGCCCGACGGGTCGGAACAGATACGCAGTATTTT. This chain joins TRBV5-1 and TRBJ2-3; D remains unclear. The V gene lost 7 bases and the J gene lost 3 bases, with 15 bases spanning the gap. Germline lookup yields CDR1 SGHRS and CDR2 YFSETQ. The CDR3 runs 14 residues.

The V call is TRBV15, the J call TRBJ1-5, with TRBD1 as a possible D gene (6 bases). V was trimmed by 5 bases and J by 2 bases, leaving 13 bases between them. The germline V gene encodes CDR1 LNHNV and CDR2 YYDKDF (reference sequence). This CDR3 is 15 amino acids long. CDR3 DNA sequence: TGTGCCACCAGCCAGGGGCGAGGGGGCAATCAGCCCCAGCATTTT. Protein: CATSQGRGGNQPQHF.

CDR3 DNA sequence: TGTGCCATCGGCGGGGGGCTCACTGAAGCTTTCTTT. Protein: CAIGGGLTEAFF. This chain uses TRBV10-3 with TRBJ1-1; D is perhaps TRBD1 (6 bases). V was cut by 8 bases and J by 4 bases, with 11 bases left in between. This CDR3 comprises 12 residues. Per the germline V gene, CDR1 is ENHRY and CDR2 is SYGVKD.

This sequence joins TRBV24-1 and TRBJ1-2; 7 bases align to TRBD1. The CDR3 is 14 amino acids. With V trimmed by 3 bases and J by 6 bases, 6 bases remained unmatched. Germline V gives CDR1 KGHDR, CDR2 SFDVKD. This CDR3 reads CATSDTDREDGYTF. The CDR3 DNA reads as TGTGCCACCAGTGATACCGACAGGGAAGATGGCTACACCTTC.

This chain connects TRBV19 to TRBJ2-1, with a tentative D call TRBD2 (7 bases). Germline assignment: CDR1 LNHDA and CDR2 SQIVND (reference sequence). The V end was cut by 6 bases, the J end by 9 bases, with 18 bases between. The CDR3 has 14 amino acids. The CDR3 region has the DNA TGTGCCAGTAGACCGATAGGACTAGGGGGTGAGCAGTTCTTC. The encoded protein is CASRPIGLGGEQFF.

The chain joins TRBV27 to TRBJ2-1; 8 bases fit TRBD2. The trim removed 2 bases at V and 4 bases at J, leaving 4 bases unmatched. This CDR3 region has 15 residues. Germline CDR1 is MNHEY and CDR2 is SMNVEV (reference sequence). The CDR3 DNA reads TGTGCCAGCAGTTTAATCGGGAGGGAATACAATGAGCAGTTCTTC. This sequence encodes CASSLIGREYNEQFF.

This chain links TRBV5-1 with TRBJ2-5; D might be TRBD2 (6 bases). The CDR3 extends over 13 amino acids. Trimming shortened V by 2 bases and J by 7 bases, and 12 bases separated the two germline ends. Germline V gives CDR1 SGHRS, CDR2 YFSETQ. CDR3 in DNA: TGCGCCAGCAGCTTTGGTCACGGGAGGACCCAGTACTTC. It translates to CASSFGHGRTQYF.

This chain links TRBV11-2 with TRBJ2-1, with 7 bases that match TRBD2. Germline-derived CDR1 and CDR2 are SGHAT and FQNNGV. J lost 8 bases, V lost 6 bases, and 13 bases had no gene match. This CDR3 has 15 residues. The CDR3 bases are TGTGCCAGCAGAAATCTCCCGAGCCGGGGGGATGAGCAGTTCTTC. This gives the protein CASRNLPSRGDEQFF.

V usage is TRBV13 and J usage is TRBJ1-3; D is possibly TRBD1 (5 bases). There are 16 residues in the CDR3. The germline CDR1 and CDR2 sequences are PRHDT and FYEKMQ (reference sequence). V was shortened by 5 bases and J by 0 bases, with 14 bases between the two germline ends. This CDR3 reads CASSLYGGPSGNTIYF. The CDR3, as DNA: TGTGCCAGCAGCCTTTACGGGGGTCCCTCTGGAAACACCATATATTTT.

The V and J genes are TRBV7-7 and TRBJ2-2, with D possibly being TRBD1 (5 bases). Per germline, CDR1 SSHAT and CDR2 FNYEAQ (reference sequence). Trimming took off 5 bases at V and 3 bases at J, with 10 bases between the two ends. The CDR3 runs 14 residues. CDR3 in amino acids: CASSRPGYTGELFF. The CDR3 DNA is TGTGCCAGCAGCCGACCAGGGTACACCGGGGAGCTGTTTTTT.

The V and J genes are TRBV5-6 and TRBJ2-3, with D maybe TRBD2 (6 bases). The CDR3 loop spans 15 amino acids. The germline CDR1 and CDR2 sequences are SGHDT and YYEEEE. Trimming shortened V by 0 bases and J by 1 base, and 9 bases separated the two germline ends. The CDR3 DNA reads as TGTGCCAGCAGCTTGGCGGGAGCGGGCACAGATACGCAGTATTTT. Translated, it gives CASSLAGAGTDTQYF.